This T cell receptor (beta chain) was identified in a study of blood T cell repertoires in COVID-19. Background on the study: T cells, B-cell-depleted T cells, or PBMCs provided the cDNA or gDNA that served as material.

This CDR3 is built from 15 residues. The germline gives CDR1 SGHVS, CDR2 FNYEAQ. Trimming left V 1 base short and J 5 bases short, with 11 bases between. In the original workflow: Estimation of nucleated cell counts relied on the amplification of reference gene primers. The repertoire was sequenced with immunoSEQ multiplex PCR; TCRdb's copy has only in-frame clones and lacks some. The V and J calls and clone size are taken from that table; D and trimming were inferred from the DNA. The sample has more than 200,000 clones, 85% to 90% seen once. The sequenced material came from peripheral blood. The clonotype originates from a woman aged 45-60 years with acute or convalescent COVID-19. V gene TRBV7-6 combines with J gene TRBJ2-2; tentative D call: TRBD2 (5 bases). CDR3 DNA sequence: TGTGCCAGCAGCTTAGACGGGAAAAGGACCGGGGAGCTGTTTTTT. Amino acids: CASSLDGKRTGELFF.